This T cell receptor (beta chain) emerged from a study of T cell responses to AZD1222 COVID-19 vaccine (dated by TCRdb to the early 2020s). The study in broad terms: A total of 230 or so trial participants underwent TCR sequencing, of whom 200 to 220 received two doses of AZD1222 and around 26 received two doses of the MenACWY control vaccine. Trial participants were enrolled by age into 18-55, 56-69 and 70-plus year subgroups, with roughly 160, 29 and 62 TCR-sequenced participants respectively.

A note on this clone: Which antigen it targets is not known. There are no base qualities to consult, and no much larger clone falls within one base.

Overall results and qualifications from the work: In the small 56-69-year group, the increase in depth fell short of significance, most likely because of low power. Because no day 14 peak-response samples were available, repertoires were characterized only after the peak T cell response. Nearly half of unique spike-specific TCRs reportedly recognized epitopes outside regions mutated in the B.1.351 and B.1.1.7 variants. Vaccine-associated CD4 TCRs spanned the whole spike protein, with dominant responses in regions 160-218 and 743-854. Most participants were white British and females outnumbered males, and the authors suggested that clonal diversity may have been underestimated. After two AZD1222 doses, both the breadth and the depth of spike-specific TCRs were significantly higher than at day 0 and than in MenACWY recipients. Conclusions about previously exposed vaccinees are limited because only five to seven AZD1222 recipients were SARS-CoV-2 seropositive at baseline.

The CDR3 regions of human TCRbeta chains were subjected to immunosequencing. The study's own analysis went as follows. Repertoire TCRs were checked for matches against a reference library of SARS-CoV-2-specific TCRs that had been generated using the MIRA antigen-specificity platform. Breadth meant the fraction of unique TCRs that were SARS-CoV-2-associated, whereas depth meant the fraction of total T cells that were SARS-CoV-2-associated. Each spike-specific TCR was assigned to its reactive spike region and to a CD4 or CD8 class using the MIRA data. Log10-transformed breadth and depth values were compared by one-way ANOVA with Sidak's multiple comparisons tests. Sourced from immuneACCESS, this table was stored by TCRdb with only in-frame sequences that have V and J called. A share of the clones is absent; for the studies checked, an unresolved V gene accounts for under half, and the remainder has no known explanation. V, J and clone size were drawn from that table, and D and trimming were deduced from the DNA. The sample contains approximately 75,000 clones, around 90% of them found a single time. The top ten clones comprise more than 15% of the sample.

V and J are truncated by 7 bases and 4 bases respectively, leaving an intervening sequence of 17 bases. From the cysteine through the phenylalanine, the CDR3 covers 15 amino acids. The entry retains the CDR3 DNA only, 45 bases that are in frame from base 1. The CDR1 and CDR2 encoded by the germline V gene are MNHNS and SASEGT. Reading the label with the study, this specimen's time point is: about 28 days (+/-7) after the second vaccine dose. AZD1222 recipients whose second dose came at about 4 weeks and those whose second dose came at about 12 weeks were combined into one group, since spike-specific TCR depth and breadth did not differ between the two schedules. Vaccinee samples came from UK trials COV001 and COV002, including a single-blind randomized controlled phase 2/3 trial of AZD1222 (ChAdOx1 nCoV-19) in healthy adults. Trial participant PBMC samples were collected at day 0 and day 28 after the second dose for TCRbeta chain sequencing.

The chain is made from TRBV6-1 and TRBJ2-1; the D gene cannot be resolved beyond TRBD1 or TRBD2, each matching 5 bases. This specimen was peripheral blood, taken 28 days after the second AZD1222 dose. The receptor was isolated from an adult who received the AZD1222 COVID-19 vaccine. The nucleotides read TGTGCCAGCAACCCCGGGACGGCGATGTACAATGAGCAGTTCTTC. It codes for CASNPGTAMYNEQFF.